Below are 22 T cell receptor beta chains sequenced from a single sample in a study of chemoradiotherapy in HPV16-positive cancers. Data came from immunoSEQ multiplex PCR; TCRdb stores just in-frame clones and leaves some out. The sample has about 4,000 clones; more than 70% are singletons. This sample was gathered from a patient who underwent chemoradiotherapy. The receptors were sampled from a human donor with HPV-associated anogenital cancer.

This chain uses TRBV11-2 with TRBJ1-5, with TRBD1 as a possible D gene (5 bases). The length of the CDR3 is 13 residues. The V gene lost 1 base and the J gene lost 7 bases, with 8 bases spanning the gap. The germline CDR1 and CDR2 sequences are SGHAT and FQNNGV. CDR3 sequence: CASSLVRDQPQHF. The CDR3 DNA follows: TGTGCCAGCAGCTTAGTAAGGGACCAGCCCCAGCATTTT.

The V and J genes are TRBV7-2 and TRBJ2-1; weak D call: TRBD1 (5 bases). The germline V gene has CDR1 SGHTA and CDR2 FQGNSA. Trimming removed 4 bases at V and 2 bases at J, with 9 bases between. This CDR3 has 14 amino acids. For the CDR3, the DNA is TGTGCCAGCAGCTCGTGGGGCACCTACAATGAGCAGTTCTTC. Protein: CASSSWGTYNEQFF.

CDR3 sequence: CATSRGGGLGNQPQHF. Here the CDR3 DNA reads TGTGCCACCAGCAGAGGGGGGGGGTTGGGCAATCAGCCCCAGCATTTT. The chain carries TRBV15 and TRBJ1-5; the D gene is possibly TRBD1 (5 bases). The CDR3 covers 16 residues. Looked up from germline, CDR1 is LNHNV and CDR2 is YYDKDF (reference sequence). The V and J ends lost 1 base and 2 bases respectively, with 12 bases between them.

The chain recombines TRBV6-6 with TRBJ1-2; the D gene is possibly TRBD1 (5 bases). CDR1 is MNHNY, CDR2 SVGAGI, per germline (reference sequence). V was shortened by 8 bases and J by 5 bases, with 18 bases between the two germline ends. The CDR3 has 14 amino acids. CDR3 amino acids: CASSSEPGAYGYTF. CDR3 coding DNA: TGTGCCAGCTCCAGTGAGCCCGGGGCTTATGGCTACACCTTC.

The genes are TRBV7-3 and TRBJ1-5, with unresolved D. The germline V gene has CDR1 SGHTA and CDR2 FQGTGA. CDR3 length: 15 residues. Trimming shortened V by 2 bases and J by 0 bases, and 8 bases separated the two germline ends. CDR3 residues: CASSLSIYSNQPQHF. The CDR3 DNA is TGTGCCAGCAGCTTATCCATTTATAGCAATCAGCCCCAGCATTTT.

The chain combines TRBV5-5 with TRBJ2-6; D is uncertain. CDR1 is SGHKS and CDR2 is YYEKEE in the germline V gene (reference sequence). The CDR3 has 14 amino acids. V lost 0 bases and J lost 4, with 5 bases in between. The CDR3 DNA follows: TGTGCCAGCAGCTTGGTGGCAGGGGCCAACGTCCTGACTTTC. Its translation: CASSLVAGANVLTF.

For the CDR3, the DNA is TGTGCCAGCAGCCCGGGCAGCCCTGAAGCTTTCTTT. This translates into CASSPGSPEAFF. The J gene is TRBJ1-1, the V gene TRBV9; D not certain. Per the germline V gene, CDR1 is SGDLS and CDR2 is YYNGEE. Trimming cost V 4 bases and J 6 bases, with 10 bases left between them. This CDR3 has 12 amino acids.

This chain joins TRBV27 and TRBJ1-6; D gene uncertain. CDR3 length: 13 residues. The V end was cut by 6 bases, the J end by 11 bases, with 14 bases between. Germline values: CDR1 MNHEY, CDR2 SMNVEV (reference sequence). The CDR3 loop reads CASSPALGTPLHF. Here the CDR3 DNA reads TGTGCCAGCAGCCCGGCCCTGGGTACACCCCTCCACTTT.

This chain links TRBV19 with TRBJ1-1; the D is unclear. The CDR3 length is 13 residues. CDR1 is LNHDA and CDR2 is SQIVND in the germline V gene (reference sequence). The V end was cut by 7 bases, the J end by 5 bases, with 14 bases between. CDR3 protein: CASIESRWTEAFF. CDR3 sequence (DNA): TGTGCCAGTATTGAGTCTAGATGGACTGAAGCTTTCTTT.

This chain uses TRBV5-5 with TRBJ2-5; D call uncertain. CDR3 length: 13 amino acids. V was shortened by 0 bases and J by 5 bases, with 8 bases between the two germline ends. CDR1 and CDR2 from the germline V gene are SGHKS and YYEKEE (reference sequence). The CDR3: CASSLDPLETQYF. CDR3 bases: TGTGCCAGCAGCTTGGACCCGTTGGAGACCCAGTACTTC.

The V and J genes are TRBV28 and TRBJ1-1, with TRBD1 identical over 10 bases. This CDR3 has 17 amino acids. Germline V gives CDR1 MDHEN, CDR2 SYDVKM. J was trimmed by 3 bases and V by 4 bases; bases with no gene match: 11. The CDR3 bases are TGTGCCAGCAGTTCCGGGACAGGGGTCATCCGAGACACTGAAGCTTTCTTT. Translation: CASSSGTGVIRDTEAFF.

The rearrangement joins TRBV7-2 to TRBJ1-6, with a tentative D call TRBD1 (5 bases). The CDR3 length is 15 residues. V was pared by 1 base and J by 7 bases, with 11 bases between. Germline assignment: CDR1 SGHTA and CDR2 FQGNSA. The CDR3 region has the DNA TGTGCCAGCAGCTTAGTGGGGGAAGGAAATTCACCCCTCCACTTT. The encoded protein is CASSLVGEGNSPLHF.

The chain uses TRBV28 and TRBJ1-2; D unresolved. The V gene lost 6 bases and the J gene lost 4 bases, with 9 bases spanning the gap. CDR3 length: 12 amino acids. The germline gives CDR1 MDHEN, CDR2 SYDVKM. This chain's CDR3 is CASSLVPYGYTF. CDR3 in DNA: TGTGCCAGCAGCCTAGTCCCCTATGGCTACACCTTC.

This clone was observed a single time. The chain combines TRBV27 with TRBJ2-7; 7 nucleotides agree with TRBD2. J was trimmed by 2 bases and V by 3 bases; bases with no gene match: 4. Per the germline V gene, CDR1 is MNHEY and CDR2 is SMNVEV (reference sequence). There are 14 residues in the CDR3. CDR3 nucleotides: TGTGCCAGCAGTTTGACCAGCGGGGCCTACGAGCAGTACTTC. Translation gives CASSLTSGAYEQYF.

This clone was observed a handful of times. This chain joins TRBV5-6 and TRBJ1-5; D unclear. This CDR3 is 14 amino acids long. Looked up from germline, CDR1 is SGHDT and CDR2 is YYEEEE. The V end was cut by 0 bases, the J end by 0 bases, with 4 bases between. The CDR3 protein is CASSLGYSNQPQHF. The DNA of the CDR3 is TGTGCCAGCAGCTTGGGGTATAGCAATCAGCCCCAGCATTTT. Looking up the rest from reference TRBV5-6 and TRBJ1-5 gives the full variable domain: DAGVTQSPTHLIKTRGQQVTLRCSPKSGHDTVSWYQQALGQGPQFIFQYYEEEERQRGNFPDRFSGHQFPNYSSELNVNALLLGDSALYLCASSLGYSNQPQHFGDGTRLSIL.

The V and J genes are TRBV15 and TRBJ1-3; D gene ambiguous. V lost 5 bases to trimming and J lost 3 bases, with 8 bases between them. In germline, CDR1 is LNHNV, CDR2 YYDKDF (reference sequence). The CDR3 extends over 13 amino acids. The CDR3 DNA follows: TGTGCCACCAGCGGAGGATTTGGAAACACCATATATTTT. Amino acids: CATSGGFGNTIYF.

The V call is TRBV7-2, the J call TRBJ2-7; tentatively, D is TRBD2 (6 bases). Germline V lookup: CDR1 SGHTA, CDR2 FQGNSA. Trimming pared 1 base from V and 0 bases from J, leaving 13 bases between. CDR3 length: 16 amino acids. In DNA form, the CDR3 reads TGTGCCAGCAGCTTAGGACCGACTAGTTCCTCCTACGAGCAGTACTTC. Protein sequence: CASSLGPTSSSYEQYF. Variable domain in full (rest from reference TRBV7-2 and TRBJ2-7): GAGVSQSPSNKVTEKGKDVELRCDPISGHTALYWYRQSLGQGLEFLIYFQGNSAPDKSGLPSDRFSAERTGGSVSTLTIQRTQQEDSAVYLCASSLGPTSSSYEQYFGPGTRLTVT.

The genes are TRBV29-1 and TRBJ2-5; D tentatively reads TRBD1 or TRBD2 (5 bases each). Trimming removed 7 bases at V and 5 bases at J, with 17 bases between. In germline, CDR1 is SQVTM, CDR2 ANQGSEA. The CDR3 runs to 13 residues. The CDR3 region is CSASLGDRETQYF. The CDR3 DNA follows: TGCAGCGCGTCTTTGGGGGATCGGGAGACCCAGTACTTC. Full variable domain (missing parts from reference TRBV29-1 and TRBJ2-5): SAVISQKPSRDICQRGTSLTIQCQVDSQVTMMFWYRQQPGQSLTLIATANQGSEATYESGFVIDKFPISRPNLTFSTLTVSNMSPEDSSIYLCSASLGDRETQYFGPGTRLLVL.

The sample holds a few counts of this clone. The genes are TRBV5-1 and TRBJ2-2, with unresolved D. CDR3 size: 15 residues. The V end was cut by 0 bases, the J end by 6 bases, with 12 bases between. Germline values: CDR1 SGHRS, CDR2 YFSETQ. CDR3 nucleotides: TGCGCCAGCAGCTTGGCTCCAGGTGCGGCCGGGGAGCTGTTTTTT. Its protein product is CASSLAPGAAGELFF. Complete variable domain (other parts from reference TRBV5-1 and TRBJ2-2): KAGVTQTPRYLIKTRGQQVTLSCSPISGHRSVSWYQQTPGQGLQFLFEYFSETQRNKGNFPGRFSGRQFSNSRSEMNVSTLELGDSALYLCASSLAPGAAGELFFGEGSRLTVL.

The chain is built from TRBV19 and TRBJ2-7; 7 bases map to TRBD1. Germline V gene sequence: CDR1 LNHDA, CDR2 SQIVND (reference sequence). V shed 6 bases and J 0 bases; nucleotides not matched to a gene: 5. The CDR3 has 14 residues. CDR3 protein: CASRRTGSSYEQYF. DNA of the CDR3: TGTGCCAGTAGACGGACAGGCAGCTCCTACGAGCAGTACTTC.

The chain uses TRBV28 and TRBJ2-5; D is undetermined. Germline V CDR1 and CDR2: MDHEN, SYDVKM. CDR3 length: 13 amino acids. V lost 8 bases and J 1 base, leaving 11 bases between the germline ends. Here the CDR3 DNA reads TGTGCCAGCCAAACAAGGCCCCAAGAGACCCAGTACTTC. Translating gives CASQTRPQETQYF.

This chain joins TRBV7-2 and TRBJ2-5; D is uncertain. This CDR3 is built from 16 residues. The germline CDR1 and CDR2 sequences are SGHTA and FQGNSA. Trimming pared 5 bases from V and 4 bases from J, leaving 20 bases between. The CDR3 bases are TGTGCCAGCAGCCTACTACCGGCTGTAGGCCGAGAGACCCAGTACTTC. This gives the protein CASSLLPAVGRETQYF. Full variable domain (missing parts from reference TRBV7-2 and TRBJ2-5): GAGVSQSPSNKVTEKGKDVELRCDPISGHTALYWYRQSLGQGLEFLIYFQGNSAPDKSGLPSDRFSAERTGGSVSTLTIQRTQQEDSAVYLCASSLLPAVGRETQYFGPGTRLLVL.